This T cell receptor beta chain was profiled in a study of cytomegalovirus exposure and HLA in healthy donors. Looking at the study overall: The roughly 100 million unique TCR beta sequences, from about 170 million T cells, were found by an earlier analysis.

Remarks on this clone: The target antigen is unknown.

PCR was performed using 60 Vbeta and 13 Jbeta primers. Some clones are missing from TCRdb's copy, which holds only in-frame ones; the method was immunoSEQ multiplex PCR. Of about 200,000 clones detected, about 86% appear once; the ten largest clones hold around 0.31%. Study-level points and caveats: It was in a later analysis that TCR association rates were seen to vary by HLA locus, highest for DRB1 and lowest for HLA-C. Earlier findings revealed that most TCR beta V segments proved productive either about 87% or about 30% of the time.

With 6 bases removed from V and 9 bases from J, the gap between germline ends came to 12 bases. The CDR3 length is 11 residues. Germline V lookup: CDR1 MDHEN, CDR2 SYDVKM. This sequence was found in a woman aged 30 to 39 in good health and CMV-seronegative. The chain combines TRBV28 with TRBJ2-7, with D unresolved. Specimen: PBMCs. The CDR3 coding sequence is TGTGCCAGCAGGAGAGAGGCCGGGCAGTACTTC. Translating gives CASRREAGQYF.